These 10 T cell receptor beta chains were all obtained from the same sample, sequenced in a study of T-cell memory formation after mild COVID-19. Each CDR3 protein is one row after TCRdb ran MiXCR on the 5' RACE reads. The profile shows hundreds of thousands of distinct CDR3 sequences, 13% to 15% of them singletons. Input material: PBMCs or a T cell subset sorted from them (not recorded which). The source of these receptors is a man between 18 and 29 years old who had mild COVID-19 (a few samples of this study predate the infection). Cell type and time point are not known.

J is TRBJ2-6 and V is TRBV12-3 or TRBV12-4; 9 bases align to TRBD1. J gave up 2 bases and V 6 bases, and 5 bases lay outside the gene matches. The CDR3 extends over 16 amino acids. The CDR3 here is CASSRQGVTGANVLTF. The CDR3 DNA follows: TGTGCCAGCAGCAGACAGGGGGTCACTGGGGCCAACGTCCTGACTTTC.

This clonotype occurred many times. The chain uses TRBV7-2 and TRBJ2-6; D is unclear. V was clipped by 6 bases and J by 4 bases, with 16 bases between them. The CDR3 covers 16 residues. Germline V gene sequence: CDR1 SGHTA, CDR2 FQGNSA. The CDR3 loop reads CASRGYLGNGANVLTF. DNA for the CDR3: TGTGCCAGCAGAGGGTATCTAGGGAACGGGGCCAACGTCCTGACTTTC. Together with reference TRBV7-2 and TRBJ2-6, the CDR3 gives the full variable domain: GAGVSQSPSNKVTEKGKDVELRCDPISGHTALYWYRQSLGQGLEFLIYFQGNSAPDKSGLPSDRFSAERTGGSVSTLTIQRTQQEDSAVYLCASRGYLGNGANVLTFGAGSRLTVL.

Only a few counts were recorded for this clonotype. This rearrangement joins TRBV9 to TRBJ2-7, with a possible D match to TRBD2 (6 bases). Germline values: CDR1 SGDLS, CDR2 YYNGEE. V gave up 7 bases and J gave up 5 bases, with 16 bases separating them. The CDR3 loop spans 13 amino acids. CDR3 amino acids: CASSPRGKDEQYF. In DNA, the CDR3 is TGTGCCAGCTCCCCCCGGGGGAAGGACGAGCAGTACTTC.

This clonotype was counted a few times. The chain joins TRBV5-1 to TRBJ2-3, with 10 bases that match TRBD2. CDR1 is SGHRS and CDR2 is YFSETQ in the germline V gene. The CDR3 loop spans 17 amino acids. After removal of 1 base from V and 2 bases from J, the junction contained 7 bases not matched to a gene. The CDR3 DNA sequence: TGCGCCAGCAGCTTGTACGCAGCGGGGGGGAACACAGATACGCAGTATTTT. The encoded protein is CASSLYAAGGNTDTQYF. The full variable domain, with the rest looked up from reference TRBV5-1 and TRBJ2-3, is KAGVTQTPRYLIKTRGQQVTLSCSPISGHRSVSWYQQTPGQGLQFLFEYFSETQRNKGNFPGRFSGRQFSNSRSEMNVSTLELGDSALYLCASSLYAAGGNTDTQYFGPGTRLTVL.

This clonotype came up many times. The CDR3 reads CASSPRGGQSRETQYF. CDR3 sequence (DNA): TGTGCCAGCAGCCCCCGGGGGGGGCAAAGCAGGGAGACCCAGTACTTC. The chain employs TRBV5-4 and TRBJ2-5; the match to TRBD2 covers 8 bases. The trim removed 4 bases at V and 5 bases at J, leaving 13 bases unmatched. Germline loops: CDR1 SGHNT, CDR2 YYREEE (reference sequence). This CDR3 comprises 16 residues.

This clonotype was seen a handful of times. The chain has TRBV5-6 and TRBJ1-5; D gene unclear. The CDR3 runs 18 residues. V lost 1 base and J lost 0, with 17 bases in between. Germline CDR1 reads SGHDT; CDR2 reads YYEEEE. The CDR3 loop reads CASSLNSAGSYSNQPQHF. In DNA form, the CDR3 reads TGTGCCAGCAGCTTGAACTCGGCAGGAAGTTATAGCAATCAGCCCCAGCATTTT.

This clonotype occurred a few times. Written as DNA, the CDR3 is TGTGCCACCATTAGAGGGGGGAACACTGAAGCTTTCTTT. Amino acids: CATIRGGNTEAFF. The chain couples TRBV28 to TRBJ1-1; D might be TRBD1 (6 bases). This CDR3 has 13 amino acids. Per the germline V gene, CDR1 is MDHEN and CDR2 is SYDVKM. Trimming stripped 10 bases from V and 1 base from J, with 13 bases between.

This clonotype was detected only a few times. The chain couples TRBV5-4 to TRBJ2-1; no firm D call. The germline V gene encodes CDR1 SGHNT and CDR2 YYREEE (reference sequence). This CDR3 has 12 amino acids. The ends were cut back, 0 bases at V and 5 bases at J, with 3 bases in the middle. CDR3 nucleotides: TGTGCCAGCAGCTTGGAGGACAATGAGCAGTTCTTC. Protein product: CASSLEDNEQFF.

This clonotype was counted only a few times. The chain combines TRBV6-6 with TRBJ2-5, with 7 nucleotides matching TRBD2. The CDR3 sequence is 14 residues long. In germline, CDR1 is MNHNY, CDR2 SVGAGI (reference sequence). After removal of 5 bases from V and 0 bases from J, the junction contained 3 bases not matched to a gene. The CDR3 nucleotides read TGTGCCAGCAGTCTAGCGGCGTACCAAGAGACCCAGTACTTC. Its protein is CASSLAAYQETQYF.

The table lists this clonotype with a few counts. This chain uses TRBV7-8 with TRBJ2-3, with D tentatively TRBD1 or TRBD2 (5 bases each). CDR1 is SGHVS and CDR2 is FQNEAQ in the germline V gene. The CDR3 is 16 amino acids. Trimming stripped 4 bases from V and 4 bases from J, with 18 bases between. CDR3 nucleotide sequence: TGTGCCAGCAGCTCCCCCGTTCTGCCGGGGCCAGATACGCAGTATTTT. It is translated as CASSSPVLPGPDTQYF.